Shown below are 31 T cell receptor beta chains from a single sample sequenced in a study of T cells after yellow fever vaccination. TCRdb recomputed calls from the 5' RACE reads with MiXCR, one row per CDR3 protein. Of approximately 580,000 distinct CDR3 sequences in the sample, roughly a sixth are singletons; the top ten hold 15% to 20%. Here the sequenced sample was PBMCs, taken roughly 5 days after the first yellow fever vaccination. The origin of the receptors is a man younger than 30 who received the YFV17D yellow fever vaccine.

This clonotype was detected a few times. This rearrangement joins TRBV4-1 to TRBJ1-1; 8 nucleotides align to TRBD1. Germline V gene data show CDR1 as MGHRA and CDR2 as YSYEKL. V was pared by 0 bases and J by 11 bases, with 8 bases of the junction left unmatched. There are 14 residues in the CDR3. DNA of the CDR3: TGCGCCAGCAGCCAAGAAGGACAGGGACTGCAGGCTTTCTTT. This codes for CASSQEGQGLQAFF.

This rearrangement joins TRBV7-3 to TRBJ2-1; D uncertain. This CDR3 is built from 14 residues. From germline, CDR1 is SGHTA and CDR2 FQGTGA. V was shortened by 5 bases and J by 8 bases, with 16 bases between the two germline ends. The CDR3 reads CASSPAVVGHEQFF. CDR3 nucleotides: TGTGCCAGCAGCCCCGCGGTCGTCGGTCATGAGCAGTTCTTC. The variable domain in full, with the rest retrieved from reference TRBV7-3 and TRBJ2-1, is GAGVSQTPSNKVTEKGKYVELRCDPISGHTALYWYRQSLGQGPEFLIYFQGTGAADDSGLPNDRFFAVRPEGSVSTLKIQRTERGDSAVYLCASSPAVVGHEQFFGPGTRLTVL.

The chain has TRBV7-2 and TRBJ2-5; maybe TRBD1 (5 bases). CDR3 length: 14 amino acids. Trimming removed 5 bases at V and 1 base at J, with 11 bases between. Looked up from germline, CDR1 is SGHTA and CDR2 is FQGNSA. The CDR3 protein is CASSLRTIQETQYF. The CDR3 region has the DNA TGTGCCAGCAGCCTTCGGACAATCCAAGAGACCCAGTACTTC.

This chain joins TRBV6-6 and TRBJ1-2; D is undetermined. The germline V gene has CDR1 MNHNY and CDR2 SVGAGI (reference sequence). This CDR3 region has 13 residues. V was shortened by 7 bases and J by 7 bases, with 16 bases between the two germline ends. The CDR3 here is CASNNRPTGGYTF. CDR3 coding DNA: TGTGCCAGCAATAATAGGCCAACCGGTGGCTACACCTTC.

There are many counts of this clonotype. The chain employs TRBV6-5 and TRBJ2-6; D ambiguous. Per the germline V gene, CDR1 is MNHEY and CDR2 is SVGAGI. V was shortened by 0 bases and J by 2 bases, with 8 bases between the two germline ends. This CDR3 has 16 residues. CDR3 nucleotides: TGTGCCAGCAGTTACTCGTGGGAAGCTGGGGCCAACGTCCTGACTTTC. It codes for CASSYSWEAGANVLTF.

This sequence joins TRBV20-1 and TRBJ2-5; 9 nucleotides align to TRBD1. The germline V gene encodes CDR1 DFQATT and CDR2 SNEGSKA (reference sequence). Losses at the gene ends were 3 bases for V and 6 bases for J; bases not matched to a gene: 8. This CDR3 is built from 14 residues. The CDR3 region has the DNA TGCAGTGCTAGCTTACCGGGACAGGGAAAGACCCAGTACTTC. It specifies CSASLPGQGKTQYF.

This clonotype was seen a few times. V is TRBV6-1 and J is TRBJ2-7; 13 bases match TRBD2. The CDR3 length is 14 residues. The ends lost 6 bases at V and 8 bases at J; junction bases unmatched: 7. CDR1 and CDR2 (germline): MNHNS, SASEGT. In nucleotides, the CDR3 is TGTGCCAGCAGCGACCGGACTAGCGGGGGCAAGCAGTACGTC. Its protein product is CASSDRTSGGKQYV.

The CDR3 spells CASSRLEQFF. In DNA, the CDR3 is TGTGCCAGCAGTCGACTTGAGCAGTTCTTC. V usage is TRBV12-3 or TRBV12-4 and J usage is TRBJ2-1, with unresolved D. There are 10 residues in the CDR3. Between the trimmed V and J ends, which lost 5 bases and 9 bases, there was a span of 5 bases.

Remarks on this clonotype: A read error may produce the germline difference seen at one junction end. The CDR3: CATSLERGFNTGELFF. CDR3 in DNA: TGTGCCACCAGCCTCGAGCGGGGGTTTAACACCGGGGAGCTGTTTTTT. The chain employs TRBV3-1 and TRBJ2-2; 8 positions match TRBD2. Germline-derived CDR1 and CDR2 are LGHDT and YNNKEL (reference sequence). The CDR3 is 16 amino acids.

V gene TRBV4-3 combines with J gene TRBJ2-3, with D possibly being TRBD1 (5 bases). The V gene lost 4 bases and the J gene lost 0 bases, with 23 bases spanning the gap. The CDR3 has 19 residues. Germline values: CDR1 LGHNA, CDR2 YSLEER. The CDR3 sequence is CASSLYSMTDNPSTDTQYF. CDR3 DNA: TGCGCCAGCAGCCTTTATTCTATGACAGACAATCCTAGCACAGATACGCAGTATTTT.

The chain recombines TRBV10-3 with TRBJ2-3; 14 bases fit TRBD2. Germline values: CDR1 ENHRY, CDR2 SYGVKD. V gave up 11 bases and J gave up 0 bases; unmatched junction bases: 4. The CDR3 consists of 15 residues. The CDR3 region is CAAGLAGASTDTQYF. CDR3 bases: TGTGCCGCGGGACTAGCGGGGGCCAGCACAGATACGCAGTATTTT.

This clonotype was observed a handful of times. CDR3 coding DNA: TGTGCCAGCAGCCCCAATTCGGGTCAAGCTTTCTTT. Residues: CASSPNSGQAFF. This chain connects TRBV3-1 to TRBJ1-1; D gene ambiguous. Between the trimmed V and J ends, which lost 4 bases and 9 bases, there was a span of 12 bases. Looked up from germline, CDR1 is LGHDT and CDR2 is YNNKEL (reference sequence). The CDR3 covers 12 residues.

The sample holds a few counts of this clonotype. Given a much more abundant clone one base away, this may be a read error. The chain recombines TRBV5-6 with TRBJ1-1, with D unresolved. CDR1 SGHDT and CDR2 YYEEEE come from the germline V gene. Trimming removed 4 bases from V and 0 bases from J, with 1 base in between. The CDR3 is 11 residues long. CDR3 in amino acids: CASSVNTEAFF. The CDR3 nucleotides are TGTGCCAGCAGCGTGAACACTGAAGCTTTCTTT.

This clonotype has more than one count but fewer than ten. The chain carries TRBV10-3 and TRBJ1-1; tentative D call: TRBD1 (5 bases). There are 13 residues in the CDR3. Trimming cost V 8 bases and J 5 bases, with 15 bases left between them. Germline-derived CDR1 and CDR2 are ENHRY and SYGVKD. The DNA for the CDR3 is TGTGCCATCGGGGGTTTGGGTTCGACTGAAGCTTTCTTT. Its protein product is CAIGGLGSTEAFF.

This sequence joins TRBV28 and TRBJ1-5; 9 positions agree with TRBD1. CDR1 MDHEN and CDR2 SYDVKM come from the germline V gene. CDR3 size: 16 residues. The V and J ends lost 2 bases and 3 bases, in that order; junction bases with no gene match: 5. The CDR3 sequence is CASSLVTGGINQPQHF. The CDR3 bases are TGTGCCAGCAGTTTAGTTACAGGGGGCATCAATCAGCCCCAGCATTTT.

This clonotype showed up just a few times. The chain uses TRBV7-9 and TRBJ2-7, with a weak D call TRBD2 (5 bases). CDR3 size: 14 residues. Per germline, CDR1 SEHNR and CDR2 FQNEAQ (reference sequence). Trimming removed 3 bases at V and 4 bases at J, with 13 bases between. The CDR3 DNA sequence: TGTGCCAGCAGCTTGAGTAGCGTCTCTTACGAGCAGTACTTC. Translating it yields CASSLSSVSYEQYF.

Only a few counts were recorded for this clonotype. The V gene is TRBV6-5, the J gene TRBJ2-7, with TRBD2 identical over 10 bases. Germline CDR1 and CDR2: MNHEY and SVGAGI. CDR3 length: 15 residues. Trimming cost V 3 bases and J 1 base; bases outside gene matches: 3. CDR3 bases: TGTGCCAGCAGTTATAATAGCGGGGGGTCCTACGAGCAGTACTTC. Amino acid sequence: CASSYNSGGSYEQYF.

The chain has TRBV20-1 and TRBJ2-4; the match to TRBD1 covers 9 bases. This CDR3 has 16 residues. Germline trimming cut 4 bases from V and 2 bases from J; bases unmatched to any gene: 9. In germline, CDR1 is DFQATT, CDR2 SNEGSKA (reference sequence). The CDR3 region has the DNA TGCAGTGCTAATTACAGGGGGCGCGGGTCCAAAAACATTCAGTACTTC. Its protein is CSANYRGRGSKNIQYF.

The chain links TRBV6-5 to TRBJ2-3; 11 bases agree with TRBD2. Germline CDR1 and CDR2: MNHEY and SVGAGI. V lost 2 bases, J lost 2 bases, and 3 bases stayed unmatched. There are 16 residues in the CDR3. CDR3 region: CASSYPTSGDTDTQYF. The DNA of the CDR3 is TGTGCCAGCAGTTACCCGACTAGCGGGGACACAGATACGCAGTATTTT.

This clonotype came up a few times. V is TRBV14 and J is TRBJ1-1; tentatively, D is TRBD1 (6 bases). The length of the CDR3 is 16 residues. Germline CDR1 is SGHDN and CDR2 is FVKESK. Between the trimmed V and J ends, which lost 0 bases and 1 base, there was a span of 12 bases. CDR3 DNA sequence: TGTGCCAGCAGCCAAGATCAAGGGGGATGGAACACTGAAGCTTTCTTT. Its protein product is CASSQDQGGWNTEAFF.

In this sample, this clonotype turned up a few times. V gene TRBV6-2 or TRBV6-3 combines with J gene TRBJ2-3; the match to TRBD1 covers 7 bases. The germline V gene encodes CDR1 MNHEY and CDR2 SVGEGT. This CDR3 is 16 amino acids long. The junction had 11 bases not matched to a gene; V was cut back by 4 bases and J by 4 bases. The DNA of the CDR3 is TGTGCCAGCAGTTTCACTCCGCGCGGACAGGCAGATACGCAGTATTTT. Protein sequence: CASSFTPRGQADTQYF.

The CDR3 coding sequence is TGCGCCAGCAGTGATGGGGTAGTAACCGGGGAGCTGTTTTTT. Protein: CASSDGVVTGELFF. The chain combines TRBV10-1 with TRBJ2-2; D not certain. The CDR3 has 14 residues. Germline V CDR1 and CDR2: WNHNN, SYGVQD (reference sequence). Trimming stripped 3 bases from V and 5 bases from J, with 10 bases between.

This clonotype turned up a few times. This rearrangement joins TRBV4-1 to TRBJ1-5; D is uncertain. V was pared by 1 base and J by 3 bases, with 16 bases between. This CDR3 has 17 amino acids. In germline, CDR1 is MGHRA, CDR2 YSYEKL. CDR3 DNA: TGCGCCAGCAGCCAAGGGCTCCGAGGCCAATTCAATCAGCCCCAGCATTTT. Translated: CASSQGLRGQFNQPQHF.

Only a few counts were recorded for this clonotype. CDR3 nucleotides: TGCGCCAGCAGCCAAGGAATGATAGCGGGGGGGCATAATGAGCAGTTCTTC. This codes for CASSQGMIAGGHNEQFF. The V gene is TRBV4-1, the J gene TRBJ2-1, with TRBD2 matching 11 bases. The length of the CDR3 is 17 residues. Germline V gene lookup returns CDR1 MGHRA and CDR2 YSYEKL. The V segment lost 1 base and the J segment 7 bases; nucleotides outside the gene matches: 9.

The chain combines TRBV6-1 with TRBJ2-1; D may be TRBD1 or TRBD2 (6 bases each). Germline CDR1 reads MNHNS; CDR2 reads SASEGT. V was trimmed by 4 bases and J by 2 bases, leaving 12 bases between them. CDR3 length: 15 amino acids. CDR3 sequence (DNA): TGTGCCAGCAGTGCATCGGGGGCCCCCTACAATGAGCAGTTCTTC. As protein: CASSASGAPYNEQFF.

V and J are TRBV4-3 and TRBJ2-5; perhaps TRBD1 as D (6 bases). CDR1 is LGHNA, CDR2 YSLEER, per germline. This CDR3 contains 17 residues. The ends were cut back, 1 base at V and 2 bases at J, with 17 bases in the middle. CDR3 residues: CASSQGPWARGQETQYF. In DNA, the CDR3 is TGCGCCAGCAGCCAAGGCCCCTGGGCTAGGGGGCAAGAGACCCAGTACTTC.

The genes are TRBV7-7 and TRBJ2-3; D assignment may be TRBD1 or TRBD2 (5 bases each). Trimming cost V 3 bases and J 8 bases, with 15 bases left between them. The germline V gene has CDR1 SSHAT and CDR2 FNYEAQ (reference sequence). This CDR3 is 14 amino acids long. In nucleotides, the CDR3 is TGTGCCAGCAGCTTTGAGGGGCCGCAGGGTACGCAGTATTTT. Its translation: CASSFEGPQGTQYF. Full variable domain (missing parts from reference TRBV7-7 and TRBJ2-3): GAGVSQSPRYKVTKRGQDVTLRCDPISSHATLYWYQQALGQGPEFLTYFNYEAQPDKSGLPSDRFSAERPEGSISTLTIQRTEQRDSAMYRCASSFEGPQGTQYFGPGTRLTVL.

In its sample, this clonotype was seen a few times. This chain links TRBV13 with TRBJ2-5, with 9 bases matching TRBD1. Per the germline V gene, CDR1 is PRHDT and CDR2 is FYEKMQ (reference sequence). The CDR3 is 16 residues long. The V segment lost 4 bases and the J segment 3 bases; nucleotides outside the gene matches: 9. CDR3 nucleotide sequence: TGTGCCAGCAGCTACGGGACAGGGTGGGGAGAAGAGACCCAGTACTTC. The encoded protein is CASSYGTGWGEETQYF.

This clonotype was observed a handful of times. This rearrangement joins TRBV21-1 to TRBJ2-6; TRBD1, as called in the table, went unchecked against the DNA. TRBV21-1 is reported as a pseudogene. The CDR3 runs 17 residues. The CDR3: CASTRGSRGRDGNVLTF. As DNA, the CDR3 is TGTGCCAGCACCCGAGGGTCCAGGGGCAGAGATGGCAACGTCCTGACTTTC.

Ten or more counts support this clonotype. Germline and junction disagree at one end, which may indicate a read error. The chain carries TRBV5-1 and TRBJ1-1; D is unresolved. In germline, CDR1 is SGHRS, CDR2 YFSETQ. The CDR3 length is 14 residues. In nucleotides, the CDR3 is TGTGCCAGCAGTTTCGGGATTTTGAACACTGAAGCTTTCTTT. It specifies CASSFGILNTEAFF. Looking up the rest from reference TRBV5-1 and TRBJ1-1 gives the full variable domain: KAGVTQTPRYLIKTRGQQVTLSCSPISGHRSVSWYQQTPGQGLQFLFEYFSETQRNKGNFPGRFSGRQFSNSRSEMNVSTLELGDSALYLCASSFGILNTEAFFGQGTRLTVV.

This clonotype was seen repeatedly, ten times or more. The J gene is TRBJ2-3, the V gene TRBV5-4, with 11 bases identical to TRBD2. CDR1 is SGHNT, CDR2 YYREEE, per germline (reference sequence). The CDR3 is 16 residues long. With 4 bases clipped from V and 0 bases from J, the junction kept 4 bases outside the gene matches. The chain's CDR3 is CASSPGTSGSTDTQYF. CDR3 DNA sequence: TGTGCCAGCAGCCCCGGGACTAGCGGTAGCACAGATACGCAGTATTTT.